The next 24 T cell receptor beta chains were all read from a single sample in a study of cytomegalovirus exposure and HLA in healthy donors. Profiling relied on immunoSEQ multiplex PCR, and the TCRdb table lists in-frame clones only, not all of them. The top ten clones hold around 1.1% of a sample with over 85,000 clones, approximately 93% of them seen once. Material for sequencing was PBMCs. The receptors here all came from a young woman in good health and CMV-seropositive.

The rearrangement joins TRBV10-2 to TRBJ2-7; D is perhaps TRBD2 (6 bases). CDR3 length: 14 residues. The germline V gene encodes CDR1 WSHSY and CDR2 SAAADI. V dropped 7 bases and J dropped 2 bases, with 15 bases sitting between them. This CDR3 reads CASTPRRVPYEQYF. CDR3 DNA: TGCGCCAGCACCCCTCGGAGGGTGCCCTACGAGCAGTACTTC.

The chain couples TRBV7-3 to TRBJ2-5, with 11 bases fitting TRBD2. The CDR3 is 16 amino acids. CDR1 is SGHTA, CDR2 FQGTGA, per germline. Losses at the gene ends were 4 bases for V and 4 bases for J; bases not matched to a gene: 8. As DNA, the CDR3 is TGTGCCAGCAGCTCAATAGCGGGAGGGCCGGCAGAGACCCAGTACTTC. Its protein product is CASSSIAGGPAETQYF.

This sequence joins TRBV27 and TRBJ2-1, with 9 bases that match TRBD2. V shed 2 bases and J 6 bases; nucleotides not matched to a gene: 5. The germline V gene has CDR1 MNHEY and CDR2 SMNVEV (reference sequence). The CDR3 extends over 15 amino acids. CDR3 sequence: CASSLAGGLFNEQFF. CDR3 DNA sequence: TGTGCCAGCAGTTTAGCGGGAGGGCTTTTCAATGAGCAGTTCTTC.

The chain recombines TRBV6-6 with TRBJ1-2; D might be TRBD1 (5 bases). CDR1 and CDR2 from the germline V gene are MNHNY and SVGAGI (reference sequence). CDR3 size: 14 residues. V was pared by 4 bases and J by 2 bases, with 11 bases between. In DNA, the CDR3 is TGTGCCAGCAGTTCAGGGTTTGGAAACTATGGCTACACCTTC. Its protein is CASSSGFGNYGYTF.

This clone was seen only once. The V and J genes are TRBV13 and TRBJ2-5; D may be TRBD2 (6 bases). The V and J ends lost 6 bases and 5 bases respectively, with 22 bases between them. CDR1 and CDR2 (germline): PRHDT, FYEKMQ (reference sequence). The CDR3 is 16 amino acids. For the CDR3, the DNA is TGTGCCAGCAGATTCGGGGGAAGCTGGGCGGAGGAGACCCAGTACTTC. Its protein product is CASRFGGSWAEETQYF.

The V gene is TRBV5-5, the J gene TRBJ2-1, with TRBD1 identical over 11 bases. With 3 bases clipped from V and 0 bases from J, the junction kept 5 bases outside the gene matches. The CDR3 runs to 17 residues. Germline CDR1 SGHKS, CDR2 YYEKEE (reference sequence). CDR3 bases: TGTGCCAGCAGCTGGGGGACAGGGGGAGGCTCCTACAATGAGCAGTTCTTC. Translation gives CASSWGTGGGSYNEQFF.

The chain couples TRBV12-5 to TRBJ2-2; D remains ambiguous. Germline V gene sequence: CDR1 LGHNT, CDR2 FRNRAP. The CDR3 runs to 11 residues. Trimming stripped 7 bases from V and 6 bases from J, with 6 bases between. In nucleotides, the CDR3 is TGTGCTAGTGCCGAGTCCGGGGAGCTGTTTTTT. Translated: CASAESGELFF.

This chain links TRBV30 with TRBJ2-1, with TRBD2 matching 12 bases. The CDR3 is made up of 14 amino acids. Germline lookup yields CDR1 GTSNPN and CDR2 SVGIG (reference sequence). Trimming took 3 bases from V and 13 from J; bases not matched to a gene: 10. The DNA for the CDR3 is TGTGCCTGGAGCGCCCGGACTAGCGGGACGGGACAGTTCTTC. Translation gives CAWSARTSGTGQFF.

There are a few counts of this clone. The V call is TRBV2, the J call TRBJ1-5; TRBD1 is a possible D gene (5 bases). V was pared by 6 bases and J by 2 bases, with 8 bases between. This CDR3 comprises 13 residues. From germline, CDR1 is SNHLY and CDR2 FYNNEI. The CDR3 sequence is CASRQDGNQPQHF. DNA of the CDR3: TGTGCCAGCAGACAGGACGGCAATCAGCCCCAGCATTTT.

The sample holds one count of this clone. V and J are TRBV10-3 and TRBJ2-1, with 9 positions matching TRBD2. V lost 3 bases, J lost 6 bases, and 6 bases stayed unmatched. Germline lookup yields CDR1 ENHRY and CDR2 SYGVKD. This CDR3 comprises 15 residues. In DNA, the CDR3 is TGTGCCATCAGTGATCCTGCGGGAGGGATCAATGAGCAGTTCTTC. Translation gives CAISDPAGGINEQFF.

The J gene is TRBJ2-3, the V gene TRBV5-1, with TRBD2 as a possible D gene (5 bases). The CDR3 runs 15 residues. Trimming cost V 0 bases and J 0 bases, with 8 bases left between them. Germline CDR1 SGHRS, CDR2 YFSETQ. CDR3 nucleotide sequence: TGCGCCAGCAGCTTGGGAGGGTTTAGCACAGATACGCAGTATTTT. This codes for CASSLGGFSTDTQYF.

The chain links TRBV28 to TRBJ1-1; D gene unclear. This CDR3 contains 12 residues. The germline gives CDR1 MDHEN, CDR2 SYDVKM. V was shortened by 5 bases and J by 4 bases, with 8 bases between the two germline ends. CDR3 amino acids: CASSLVLTEAFF. The CDR3 region has the DNA TGTGCCAGCAGTCTCGTCCTCACTGAAGCTTTCTTT.

The CDR3 nucleotides read TGTGCCAGCAGTGAAGGGACAGACTTCTACGAGCAGTACTTC. It codes for CASSEGTDFYEQYF. The chain employs TRBV2 and TRBJ2-7, with D possibly being TRBD1 (6 bases). The CDR3 covers 14 residues. Deletions cut 1 base from V and 3 bases from J, with 10 bases between. Germline V gene sequence: CDR1 SNHLY, CDR2 FYNNEI.

This chain joins TRBV5-1 and TRBJ2-3; 11 nucleotides line up with TRBD2. Germline V gives CDR1 SGHRS, CDR2 YFSETQ. The V gene end was trimmed by 4 bases and the J gene end by 2 bases; junction bases not matched to a gene: 6. CDR3 size: 16 residues. In nucleotides, the CDR3 is TGCGCCAGCAGCCCCGGGACTAGCGGACCCACAGATACGCAGTATTTT. Protein: CASSPGTSGPTDTQYF.

The chain carries TRBV6-5 and TRBJ2-7; the match to TRBD2 covers 8 bases. V lost 3 bases, J lost 5 bases, and 9 bases stayed unmatched. Germline V gene lookup returns CDR1 MNHEY and CDR2 SVGAGI. The CDR3 sequence is 15 residues long. The CDR3 DNA reads as TGTGCCAGCAGTTATGTCGGCGGGAGGCGTAACGAGCAGTACTTC. Translated, it gives CASSYVGGRRNEQYF.

The V gene is TRBV6-6, the J gene TRBJ1-4, with D tentatively TRBD1 (6 bases). Trimming pared 6 bases from V and 4 bases from J, leaving 12 bases between. This CDR3 is 14 amino acids long. Per germline, CDR1 MNHNY and CDR2 SVGAGI (reference sequence). In DNA, the CDR3 is TGTGCCAGCAGCCTTGGACAGAATAATGAAAAACTGTTTTTT. This translates into CASSLGQNNEKLFF.

The chain couples TRBV11-2 to TRBJ2-5, with 7 bases fitting TRBD1. J gave up 1 base and V 8 bases, and 10 bases lay outside the gene matches. The germline gives CDR1 SGHAT, CDR2 FQNNGV. The CDR3 runs 15 residues. DNA for the CDR3: TGTGCCAGCTCCCCGGGACAGACCATCCAAGAGACCCAGTACTTC. This codes for CASSPGQTIQETQYF.

The sample holds one count of this clone. The chain joins TRBV5-1 to TRBJ2-7, with 9 bases identical to TRBD2. The V and J ends lost 0 bases and 3 bases, in that order; junction bases with no gene match: 4. The length of the CDR3 is 15 residues. The germline V gene has CDR1 SGHRS and CDR2 YFSETQ. CDR3 DNA sequence: TGCGCCAGCAGCTTGGCGTCTAGCGGGAACTACGAGCAGTACTTC. This translates into CASSLASSGNYEQYF.

The genes are TRBV29-1 and TRBJ2-5, with TRBD1 identical over 9 bases. From germline, CDR1 is SQVTM and CDR2 ANQGSEA. J gave up 5 bases and V 4 bases, and 11 bases lay outside the gene matches. The CDR3 sequence is 15 residues long. The CDR3: CSVGVTGGAGETQYF. In nucleotides, the CDR3 is TGCAGCGTTGGGGTTACAGGGGGCGCTGGGGAGACCCAGTACTTC.

This chain connects TRBV19 to TRBJ1-2; D perhaps matches TRBD1 (6 bases). CDR3 length: 16 residues. Germline V lookup: CDR1 LNHDA, CDR2 SQIVND (reference sequence). The germline V and J ends were trimmed by 4 bases and 7 bases, with 22 bases remaining between them. CDR3 in DNA: TGTGCCAGTAGTACCGGGACATCGGCCGTATTCGGTGGCTACACCTTC. This translates into CASSTGTSAVFGGYTF. Full variable domain (outside the CDR3, taken from reference TRBV19 and TRBJ1-2): DGGITQSPKYLFRKEGQNVTLSCEQNLNHDAMYWYRQDPGQGLRLIYYSQIVNDFQKGDIAEGYSVSREKKESFPLTVTSAQKNPTAFYLCASSTGTSAVFGGYTFGSGTRLTVV.

The chain combines TRBV6-1 with TRBJ2-3, with 8 bases lining up with TRBD2. With V trimmed by 4 bases and J by 3 bases, 12 bases remained unmatched. CDR1 is MNHNS, CDR2 SASEGT, per germline. This CDR3 comprises 17 residues. This chain's CDR3 is CASSVPLEAGGTDTQYF. Here the CDR3 DNA reads TGTGCCAGCAGTGTACCCCTGGAGGCGGGGGGTACAGATACGCAGTATTTT.

The rearrangement links TRBV7-2 to TRBJ2-3; D gene unclear. Germline CDR1 is SGHTA and CDR2 is FQGNSA. Trimming stripped 0 bases from V and 5 bases from J, with 6 bases between. This CDR3 region has 13 residues. CDR3 DNA sequence: TGTGCCAGCAGCTTAGCGGCAGGAGATACGCAGTATTTT. Translated: CASSLAAGDTQYF. The variable domain in full, completed from reference TRBV7-2 and TRBJ2-3, reads GAGVSQSPSNKVTEKGKDVELRCDPISGHTALYWYRQSLGQGLEFLIYFQGNSAPDKSGLPSDRFSAERTGGSVSTLTIQRTQQEDSAVYLCASSLAAGDTQYFGPGTRLTVL.

The chain joins TRBV28 to TRBJ2-7; TRBD2 agrees at 10 bases. Germline values: CDR1 MDHEN, CDR2 SYDVKM. The CDR3 contains 15 residues. V lost 5 bases and J lost 7; bases outside the gene matches: 11. CDR3 coding DNA: TGTGCCAGCAGTCCAAACCCTAGCGGGAGAAGAGAGCAGTACTTC. This encodes CASSPNPSGRREQYF.

The V and J genes are TRBV18 and TRBJ2-3, with D maybe TRBD2 (5 bases). CDR1 KGHSH and CDR2 LQKENI come from the germline V gene. The CDR3 is 15 residues long. Between the trimmed V and J ends, which lost 3 bases and 2 bases, there was a span of 12 bases. The CDR3 loop reads CASSPPGVHTDTQYF. The CDR3 DNA reads TGTGCCAGCTCACCTCCCGGGGTACACACAGATACGCAGTATTTT.